The 21 T cell receptor beta chains below all came from one sample that was sequenced in a study of T-cell reconstitution after alpha-beta-depleted transplantation in children. Unique molecular identifiers tagged the TCRbeta library. MiXCR was run by TCRdb on the PCR reads, yielding one entry per CDR3 protein. Of approximately 120,000 distinct CDR3 sequences detected, about 9.9% appear once; the ten largest clones hold 24%. This specimen consisted of PBMCs, mostly from graft donor cells, obtained 180 days after TCRalphabeta/CD19-depleted stem cell transplant. The receptors were sampled from a girl under three years old who had a stem cell transplant for combined immunodeficiency, so the T cells may come from the graft donor.

This clonotype was counted between two and nine times. The CDR3 spells CASSQLAGEARPRETQYF. DNA for the CDR3: TGTGCCAGCAGCCAACTAGCGGGAGAGGCAAGACCGCGGGAGACCCAGTACTTC. The chain uses TRBV3-1 and TRBJ2-5, with 10 bases that match TRBD2. V lost 2 bases to trimming and J lost 5 bases; unmatched junction nucleotides: 14. CDR3 length equals 18 residues. The germline V gene encodes CDR1 LGHDT and CDR2 YNNKEL (reference sequence).

The V call is TRBV29-1, the J call TRBJ1-1, with D tentatively TRBD1 (6 bases). The germline gives CDR1 SQVTM, CDR2 ANQGSEA. The CDR3 sequence is 14 residues long. V dropped 7 bases and J dropped 1 base, with 16 bases sitting between them. In DNA form, the CDR3 reads TGCAGCGGCGGGACACGAAGGGGGAACACTGAAGCTTTCTTT. Translating it yields CSGGTRRGNTEAFF.

The table lists this clonotype with a few counts. The chain joins TRBV5-1 to TRBJ2-1, with a possible D match to TRBD1 (6 bases). Germline assignment: CDR1 SGHRS and CDR2 YFSETQ. This CDR3 is built from 16 residues. The germline V and J ends were trimmed by 4 bases and 2 bases, with 16 bases remaining between them. For the CDR3, the DNA is TGCGCCAGCAGCCATTCGCCAGGGGATCCCTACAATGAGCAGTTCTTC. This gives the protein CASSHSPGDPYNEQFF.

The chain recombines TRBV12-3 or TRBV12-4 with TRBJ2-1; D not certain. Trimming removed 7 bases at V and 5 bases at J, with 9 bases between. This CDR3 spans 12 amino acids. The CDR3 loop reads CASTSGHNEQFF. Here the CDR3 DNA reads TGTGCCAGCACCTCGGGCCACAATGAGCAGTTCTTC.

The V and J genes are TRBV11-2 and TRBJ2-7, with 7 bases identical to TRBD2. The CDR3 loop spans 13 amino acids. CDR1 SGHAT and CDR2 FQNNGV come from the germline V gene. Trimming removed 7 bases from V and 2 bases from J; junction bases left unmatched: 5. The CDR3 bases are TGTGCCAGCATGACGGGACTAACCTACGAGCAGTACTTC. This sequence encodes CASMTGLTYEQYF.

This clonotype has only a few counts. Here the CDR3 reads CASSLDINEQYF. The CDR3 coding sequence is TGTGCCAGCAGTTTAGACATTAACGAGCAGTACTTC. The rearrangement links TRBV12-3 or TRBV12-4 to TRBJ2-7; D uncertain. Between the trimmed V and J ends, which lost 1 base and 5 bases, there was a span of 6 bases. The CDR3 loop spans 12 amino acids.

This clonotype was observed a few times. CDR3 sequence (DNA): TGCAGCGTCACTATATCGGGACAGTTCCACAATGAGCAGTTCTTC. This translates into CSVTISGQFHNEQFF. The V gene is TRBV29-1, the J gene TRBJ2-1; 7 nucleotides agree with TRBD1. Trimming removed 6 bases from V and 5 bases from J; junction bases left unmatched: 13. The CDR3 is 15 residues long. Germline-derived CDR1 and CDR2 are SQVTM and ANQGSEA.

There are a few counts of this clonotype. The V gene is TRBV7-2, the J gene TRBJ2-2; 10 nucleotides match TRBD2. The CDR3 runs 13 residues. V was pared by 8 bases and J by 8 bases, with 5 bases of the junction left unmatched. Per the germline V gene, CDR1 is SGHTA and CDR2 is FQGNSA. The CDR3 spells CASRLAGGGELFF. CDR3 DNA: TGTGCCAGCCGACTAGCGGGTGGTGGGGAGCTGTTTTTT.

This clonotype was recorded a few times. This chain joins TRBV29-1 and TRBJ2-1; 7 bases line up with TRBD2. This CDR3 comprises 11 residues. Germline V gene lookup returns CDR1 SQVTM and CDR2 ANQGSEA. Trimming cost V 5 bases and J 10 bases; bases outside gene matches: 5. The CDR3 protein is CSVLGGREQFF. The CDR3 coding sequence is TGCAGCGTTTTGGGGGGGAGGGAGCAGTTCTTC.

The chain couples TRBV20-1 to TRBJ2-1; D is undetermined. The CDR3 length is 13 residues. The germline V gene has CDR1 DFQATT and CDR2 SNEGSKA (reference sequence). With 1 base removed from V and 3 bases from J, the gap between germline ends came to 7 bases. CDR3 sequence: CSARAGSYNEQFF. The DNA for the CDR3 is TGCAGTGCTAGAGCCGGCAGCTACAATGAGCAGTTCTTC.

This clonotype showed up many times. This chain links TRBV29-1 with TRBJ1-2; 7 bases line up with TRBD1. The CDR3 runs to 12 residues. In germline, CDR1 is SQVTM, CDR2 ANQGSEA. The V gene end was trimmed by 6 bases and the J gene end by 5 bases; junction bases not matched to a gene: 6. CDR3 loop: CSVPGQLYGYTF. Written as DNA, the CDR3 is TGCAGCGTCCCGGGACAGCTATATGGCTACACCTTC.

This rearrangement joins TRBV20-1 to TRBJ2-3; TRBD2 aligns across 9 bases. The V gene end was trimmed by 1 base and the J gene end by 3 bases; junction bases not matched to a gene: 11. This CDR3 is built from 17 residues. Germline CDR1 is DFQATT and CDR2 is SNEGSKA (reference sequence). CDR3 bases: TGCAGTGCTAGAGCGGTGGCTAGCGGGATGGAGACAGATACGCAGTATTTT. Amino acid sequence: CSARAVASGMETDTQYF.

The J gene is TRBJ2-1, the V gene TRBV20-1; 14 bases fit TRBD2. The CDR3 consists of 14 residues. Trimming at V came to 7 bases and at J to 9 bases, leaving 8 bases not matched to a gene. Germline V gene lookup returns CDR1 DFQATT and CDR2 SNEGSKA (reference sequence). The DNA of the CDR3 is TGCAGTGTCCCGGGACTAGCGGGAGATCTTGAGCAGTTCTTC. It codes for CSVPGLAGDLEQFF.

V usage is TRBV6-1 and J usage is TRBJ1-3, with unresolved D. Trimming pared 6 bases from V and 3 bases from J, leaving 15 bases between. The CDR3 covers 15 residues. Germline V gene lookup returns CDR1 MNHNS and CDR2 SASEGT. The chain's CDR3 is CASRPDRGNGNTIYF. The CDR3 DNA reads as TGTGCCAGCAGACCGGATCGAGGAAATGGAAACACCATATATTTT.

This clonotype occurred a few times. The CDR3 reads CASTVREQTQYF. The CDR3 nucleotides are TGTGCCAGCACCGTCAGGGAACAGACCCAGTACTTC. The chain carries TRBV7-9 and TRBJ2-5; D is possibly TRBD1 (5 bases). The CDR3 spans 12 residues. V dropped 7 bases and J dropped 6 bases, with 12 bases sitting between them. The germline CDR1 and CDR2 sequences are SEHNR and FQNEAQ (reference sequence). Combining the CDR3 with reference TRBV7-9 and TRBJ2-5 gives the whole variable domain DTGVSQNPRHKITKRGQNVTFRCDPISEHNRLYWYRQTLGQGPEFLTYFQNEAQLEKSRLLSDRFSAERPKGSFSTLEIQRTEQGDSAMYLCASTVREQTQYFGPGTRLLVL.

Only a few counts were recorded for this clonotype. The chain has TRBV5-1 and TRBJ2-7; TRBD1 aligns across 8 bases. Germline V CDR1 and CDR2: SGHRS, YFSETQ. The ends lost 4 bases at V and 2 bases at J; junction bases unmatched: 8. CDR3 length: 15 amino acids. The CDR3 region has the DNA TGCGCCAGCAGCCTATCGACAGGGGAGCCCTACGAGCAGTACTTC. It is translated as CASSLSTGEPYEQYF. Filled out from reference TRBV5-1 and TRBJ2-7, the complete variable domain reads KAGVTQTPRYLIKTRGQQVTLSCSPISGHRSVSWYQQTPGQGLQFLFEYFSETQRNKGNFPGRFSGRQFSNSRSEMNVSTLELGDSALYLCASSLSTGEPYEQYFGPGTRLTVT.

This clonotype was observed a few times. The chain joins TRBV6-2 or TRBV6-3 to TRBJ2-2, with 10 bases that match TRBD1. J lost 7 bases, V lost 5 bases, and 4 bases had no gene match. CDR1 and CDR2 from the germline V gene are MNHEY and SVGEGT. The CDR3 runs to 14 residues. This CDR3 reads CASSGTGASGELFF. The CDR3 region has the DNA TGTGCCAGCAGTGGGACAGGGGCCAGCGGGGAGCTGTTTTTT.

The chain joins TRBV6-2 or TRBV6-3 to TRBJ2-1; D gene ambiguous. Germline values: CDR1 MNHEY, CDR2 SVGEGT. This CDR3 is built from 18 residues. V was trimmed by 2 bases and J by 0 bases, leaving 17 bases between them. The CDR3 reads CASSYEVGVPSSYNEQFF. CDR3 sequence (DNA): TGTGCCAGCAGTTACGAGGTAGGAGTACCGAGCTCCTACAATGAGCAGTTCTTC.

The chain links TRBV20-1 to TRBJ2-5, with 15 bases that match TRBD2. There are 17 residues in the CDR3. Germline CDR1 is DFQATT and CDR2 is SNEGSKA (reference sequence). The CDR3 spells CCARETRGLAGGETQYF. DNA for the CDR3: TGCTGCGCTAGAGAAACACGGGGACTAGCGGGAGGAGAGACCCAGTACTTC.

In its sample, this clonotype was seen many times. The chain employs TRBV5-5 and TRBJ2-4; 7 bases are a match to TRBD1. Germline values: CDR1 SGHKS, CDR2 YYEKEE (reference sequence). Trimming at V came to 5 bases and at J to 6 bases, leaving 8 bases not matched to a gene. The CDR3 runs 14 residues. The CDR3 region has the DNA TGTGCCAGCAGTTCCGGGACAGTCCCAAACATTCAGTACTTC. This gives the protein CASSSGTVPNIQYF.

This clonotype showed up many times. The gene calls are TRBV7-9 and TRBJ1-3; no firm D call. Germline CDR1 reads SEHNR; CDR2 reads FQNEAQ (reference sequence). The V gene lost 4 bases and the J gene lost 4 bases, with 14 bases spanning the gap. CDR3 length equals 15 residues. CDR3 DNA: TGTGCCAGCAGCTCCGGCCCGACGGGGGGAAACACCATATATTTT. Protein product: CASSSGPTGGNTIYF.